This T cell receptor (beta chain) was obtained from a study of glioma-infiltrating T cells after dendritic cell vaccination. Study summary: Between about 2002 and 2013, patients got autologous tumor lysate-pulsed dendritic cell vaccines. Autologous tumor lysate was loaded overnight onto monocyte-derived dendritic cells grown approximately seven days with IL-4 and GM-CSF.

The CDR3 spans 15 residues. V was pared by 3 bases and J by 2 bases, with 14 bases between. From germline, CDR1 is MGHDK and CDR2 SYGVNS. Primers: 60 V beta forward and 13 J beta reverse. Sequenced by immunoSEQ multiplex PCR; TCRdb stores in-frame clones only, minus some. The sample contains under 70,000 clones, roughly 80% of which appear only once. This receptor was taken from a human donor with glioblastoma. The chain couples TRBV25-1 to TRBJ2-7; tentatively, D is TRBD1 (6 bases). Sample: blood, taken before dendritic cell vaccination. In DNA, the CDR3 is TGTGCCAGCAGTGATCCAACAGGGTTCACCTACGAGCAGTACTTC. Protein sequence: CASSDPTGFTYEQYF.